The T cell receptor beta chain described here comes from a study of shared clonotypes between healthy human individuals. Repertoires were generated with immunoSEQ multiplex PCR, while TCRdb's copy carries only in-frame clones and drops some. The sample has about 1 million clones, about 76% seen once. The germline V gene has CDR1 SGHNT and CDR2 YYREEE (reference sequence). V shed 4 bases and J 9 bases; nucleotides not matched to a gene: 7. This CDR3 is 14 amino acids long. In its sample, this clone was seen once. This receptor was identified in a man younger than 30 in good health. The sample taken for sequencing was memory CD4+ T cells sorted from blood. The subset: CD45RA-negative fraction. The chain joins TRBV5-4 to TRBJ2-7; 13 positions match TRBD2. In nucleotides, the CDR3 is TGTGCCAGCAGCACGACTAGCGGGGGGACTGGGCAGTACTTC. It yields the protein CASSTTSGGTGQYF. Complete variable domain (other parts from reference TRBV5-4 and TRBJ2-7): ETGVTQSPTHLIKTRGQQVTLRCSSQSGHNTVSWYQQALGQGPQFIFQYYREEENGRGNFPPRFSGLQFPNYSSELNVNALELDDSALYLCASSTTSGGTGQYFGPGTRLTVT.